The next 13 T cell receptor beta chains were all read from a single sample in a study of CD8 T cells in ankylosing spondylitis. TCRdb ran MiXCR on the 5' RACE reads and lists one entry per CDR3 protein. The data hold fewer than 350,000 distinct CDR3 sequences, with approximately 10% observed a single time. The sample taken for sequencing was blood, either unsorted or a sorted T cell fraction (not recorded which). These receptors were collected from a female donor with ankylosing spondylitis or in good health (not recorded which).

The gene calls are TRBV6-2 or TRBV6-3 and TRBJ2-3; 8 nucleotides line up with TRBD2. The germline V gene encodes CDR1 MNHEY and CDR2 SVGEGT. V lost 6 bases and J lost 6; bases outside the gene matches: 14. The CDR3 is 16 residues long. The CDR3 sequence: CASSYGTRVATDTQYF. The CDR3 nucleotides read TGTGCCAGCAGCTACGGGACTAGAGTCGCAACTGATACGCAGTATTTT.

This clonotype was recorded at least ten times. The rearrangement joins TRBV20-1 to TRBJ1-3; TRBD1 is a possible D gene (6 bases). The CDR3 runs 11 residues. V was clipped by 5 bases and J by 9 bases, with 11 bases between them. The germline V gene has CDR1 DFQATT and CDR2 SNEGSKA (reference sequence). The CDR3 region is CSAVQGPTIYF. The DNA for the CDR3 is TGCAGTGCTGTACAGGGTCCCACCATATATTTT.

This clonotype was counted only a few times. CDR3: CASSSAKVTLHRGEQFF. CDR3 coding DNA: TGTGCCAGCAGTTCTGCTAAGGTAACACTTCACAGGGGTGAGCAGTTCTTC. The rearrangement joins TRBV28 to TRBJ2-1, with 7 bases matching TRBD1. This CDR3 is 17 amino acids long. V shed 4 bases and J 9 bases; nucleotides not matched to a gene: 18. Germline V gene sequence: CDR1 MDHEN, CDR2 SYDVKM. Together with reference TRBV28 and TRBJ2-1, the CDR3 gives the full variable domain: DVKVTQSSRYLVKRTGEKVFLECVQDMDHENMFWYRQDPGLGLRLIYFSYDVKMKEKGDIPEGYSVSREKKERFSLILESASTNQTSMYLCASSSAKVTLHRGEQFFGPGTRLTVL.

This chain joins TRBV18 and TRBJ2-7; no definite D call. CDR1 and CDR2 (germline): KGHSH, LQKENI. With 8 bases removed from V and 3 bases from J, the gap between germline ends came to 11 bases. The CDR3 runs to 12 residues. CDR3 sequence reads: CASRGGFYEQYF. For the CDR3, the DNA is TGTGCCAGCCGTGGCGGCTTCTACGAGCAGTACTTC.

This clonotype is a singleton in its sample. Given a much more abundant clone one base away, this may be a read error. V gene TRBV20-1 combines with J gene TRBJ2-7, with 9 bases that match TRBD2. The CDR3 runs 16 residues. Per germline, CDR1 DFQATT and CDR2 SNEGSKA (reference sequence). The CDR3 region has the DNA TGCTGTGCTAGAGGGGTAACTAGCGGGTACCCCTACGAGCAGTACTTC. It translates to CCARGVTSGYPYEQYF.

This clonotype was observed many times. The CDR3 sequence: CASSLVIVGLYF. CDR3 coding DNA: TGTGCCAGCAGCTTAGTTATAGTGGGGCTATACTTC. J is TRBJ2-7 and V is TRBV7-8; maybe TRBD1 (5 bases). The CDR3 is 12 residues long. CDR1 SGHVS and CDR2 FQNEAQ come from the germline V gene. V shed 1 base and J shed 13 bases, with 14 bases lying between them.

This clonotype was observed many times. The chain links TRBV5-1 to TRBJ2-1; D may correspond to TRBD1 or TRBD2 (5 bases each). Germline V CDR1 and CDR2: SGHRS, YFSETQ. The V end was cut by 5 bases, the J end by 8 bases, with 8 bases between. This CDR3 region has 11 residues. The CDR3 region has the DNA TGCGCCAGCAGAGGGGACCATGAGCAGTTCTTC. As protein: CASRGDHEQFF.

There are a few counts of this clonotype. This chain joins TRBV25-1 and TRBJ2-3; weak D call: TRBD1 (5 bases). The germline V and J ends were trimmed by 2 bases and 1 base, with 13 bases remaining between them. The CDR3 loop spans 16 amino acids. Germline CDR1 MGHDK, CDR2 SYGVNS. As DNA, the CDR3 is TGTGCCAGCAGTGAACCGGACACCTTGGGCACAGATACGCAGTATTTT. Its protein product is CASSEPDTLGTDTQYF.

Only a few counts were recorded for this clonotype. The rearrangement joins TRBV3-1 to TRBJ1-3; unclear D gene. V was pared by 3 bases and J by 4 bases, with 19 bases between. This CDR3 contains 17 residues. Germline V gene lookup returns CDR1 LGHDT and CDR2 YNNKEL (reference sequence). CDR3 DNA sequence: TGTGCCAGCAGCCATATCCGGAGTGTTCAGTCGGGAAACACCATATATTTT. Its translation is CASSHIRSVQSGNTIYF.

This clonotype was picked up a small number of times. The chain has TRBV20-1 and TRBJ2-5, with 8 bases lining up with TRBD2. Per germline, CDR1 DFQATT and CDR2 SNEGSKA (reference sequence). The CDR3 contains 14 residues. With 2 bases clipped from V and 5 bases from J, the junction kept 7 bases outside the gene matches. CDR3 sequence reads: CSARPTGGRETQYF. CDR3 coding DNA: TGCAGTGCTAGACCGACAGGCGGGAGGGAGACCCAGTACTTC.

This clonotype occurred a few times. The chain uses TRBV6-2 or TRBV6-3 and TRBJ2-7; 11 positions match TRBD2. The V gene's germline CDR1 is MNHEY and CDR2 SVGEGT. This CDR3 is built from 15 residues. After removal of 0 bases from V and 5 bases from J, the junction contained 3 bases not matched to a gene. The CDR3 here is CASSYSGLAVDEQYF. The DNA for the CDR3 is TGTGCCAGCAGTTACTCGGGACTAGCGGTCGACGAGCAGTACTTC.

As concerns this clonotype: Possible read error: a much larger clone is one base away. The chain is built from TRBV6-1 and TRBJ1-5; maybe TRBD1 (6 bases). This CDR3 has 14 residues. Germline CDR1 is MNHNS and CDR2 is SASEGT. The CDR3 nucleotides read TGTGCCAGCAGCTCGGACAGATTCAATCAGCCCCTGCATTTT. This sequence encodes CASSSDRFNQPLHF.

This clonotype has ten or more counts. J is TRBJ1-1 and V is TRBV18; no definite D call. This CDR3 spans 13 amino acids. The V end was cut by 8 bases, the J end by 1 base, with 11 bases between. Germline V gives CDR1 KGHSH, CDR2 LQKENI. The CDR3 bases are TGTGCCAGCAGTCCCCCCGGGAACACTGAAGCTTTCTTT. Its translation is CASSPPGNTEAFF. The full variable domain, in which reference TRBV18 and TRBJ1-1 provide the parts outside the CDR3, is NAGVMQNPRHLVRRRGQEARLRCSPMKGHSHVYWYRQLPEEGLKFMVYLQKENIIDESGMPKERFSAEFPKEGPSILRIQQVVRGDSAAYFCASSPPGNTEAFFGQGTRLTVV.